The present entry profiles one T cell receptor (beta chain) with its context. This specimen comes from a study of OX40 agonist ivuxolimab in advanced cancers. Germline CDR1 SNHLY, CDR2 FYNNEI. The length of the CDR3 is 14 residues. V shed 6 bases and J 4 bases; nucleotides not matched to a gene: 6. Produced via immunoSEQ multiplex PCR; TCRdb's table is partial and in-frame only. The top ten hold approximately 3.9% of the sample, which has tens of thousands of clones, 90% to 95% seen once. The clonotype was recovered from an adult with an advanced solid tumor such as melanoma, head and neck, liver or kidney cancer. This chain uses TRBV2 with TRBJ2-4; 7 nucleotides match TRBD1. The sequencing used CD4+ or CD8+ T cells sorted from blood, collected in a trial of the OX40 agonist ivuxolimab. CDR3 DNA: TGTGCCAGCAGCGTGGGACAGTTGAAAAACATTCAGTACTTC. Translated: CASSVGQLKNIQYF.